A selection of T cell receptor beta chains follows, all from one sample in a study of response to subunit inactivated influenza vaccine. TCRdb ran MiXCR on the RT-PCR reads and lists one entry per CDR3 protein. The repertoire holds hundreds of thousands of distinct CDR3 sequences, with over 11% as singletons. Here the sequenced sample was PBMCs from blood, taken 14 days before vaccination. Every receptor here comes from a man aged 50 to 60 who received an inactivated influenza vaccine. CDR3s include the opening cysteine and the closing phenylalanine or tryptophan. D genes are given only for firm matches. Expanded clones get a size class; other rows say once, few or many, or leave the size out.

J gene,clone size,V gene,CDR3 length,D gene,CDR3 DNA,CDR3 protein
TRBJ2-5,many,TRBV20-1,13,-,TGCAGTACTTCTGTGGGGGCCGCCTGGACCCAGTACTTC,CSTSVGAAWTQYF
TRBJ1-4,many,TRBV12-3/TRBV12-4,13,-,TGTGCCAGCATCCGGACCGGGGGTGAAAAACTGTTTTTT,CASIRTGGEKLFF
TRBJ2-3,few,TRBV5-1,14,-,TGCGCCAGCAGTCGGGCAGGGAAACCAGATACGCAGTATTTT,CASSRAGKPDTQYF
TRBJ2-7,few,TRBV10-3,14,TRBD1,TGTGCCATCAGGGAGACAGGGGCCTCCTACGAGCAGTACTTC,CAIRETGASYEQYF
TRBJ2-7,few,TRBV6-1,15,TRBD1,TGTGCCAGCAGTACATCCGGGACAGGGGGCAGCGAGCAGTACTTC,CASSTSGTGGSEQYF
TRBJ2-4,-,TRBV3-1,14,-,TGTGCCAGCTCCGGGACCGGAGCCAAAAACATTCAGTACTTC,CASSGTGAKNIQYF
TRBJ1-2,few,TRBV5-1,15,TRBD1,TGCGCCAGCAGCCCGGGACAGGGGCTGTACTATGGCTACACCTTC,CASSPGQGLYYGYTF
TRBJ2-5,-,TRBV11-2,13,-,TGTGCCAGCAGCTCCCATCAAGAAGAGACCCAGTACTTC,CASSSHQEETQYF
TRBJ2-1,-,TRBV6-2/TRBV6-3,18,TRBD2,TGTGCCAGCAGTTCACTGGGGACTAGCGGGAGGGCCCGGAATGAGCAGTTCTTC,CASSSLGTSGRARNEQFF
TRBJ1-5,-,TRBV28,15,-,TGTGCCAGCAGTTTCGTTTTAGGGGCCAATCAGCCCCAGCATTTT,CASSFVLGANQPQHF
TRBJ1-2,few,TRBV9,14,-,TGTGCCAGCAGCGTAGACAGGCCGTTTGCGGGCTACACCTTC,CASSVDRPFAGYTF
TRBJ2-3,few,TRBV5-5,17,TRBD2,TGTGCCAGCAGCTCCGGGACTAGCGGGGGGCCCACAGATACGCAGTATTTT,CASSSGTSGGPTDTQYF
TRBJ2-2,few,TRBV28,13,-,TGTGCCACTCCTGGGGTGAACACCGGGGAGCTGTTTTTT,CATPGVNTGELFF
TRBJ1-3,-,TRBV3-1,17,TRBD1,TGTGCCAGCAGCCAAGGAGTTTCCGACGGCAGGGGGAACACCATATATTTT,CASSQGVSDGRGNTIYF
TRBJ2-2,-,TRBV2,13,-,TGTGCCAGCAGTTTGGACAGCACCGGGGAGCTGTTTTTT,CASSLDSTGELFF
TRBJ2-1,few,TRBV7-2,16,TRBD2,TGTGCCAGCAGCCCCACCGGGACTAGCGGGAGCAATGAGCAGTTCTTC,CASSPTGTSGSNEQFF
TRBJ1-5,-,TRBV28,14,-,TGTGCCAGCAGGGTCGGGTCGCTAAATCAGCCCCAGCATTTT,CASRVGSLNQPQHF
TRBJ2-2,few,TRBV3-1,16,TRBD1,TGTGCCAGCAGCCGAATCTCAGGGGGCGAGGCCGGGGAGCTGTTTTTT,CASSRISGGEAGELFF
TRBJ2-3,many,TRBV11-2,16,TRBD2,TGTGCCAGCAGCTTATCACTAGCGGGGTTCACAGATACGCAGTATTTT,CASSLSLAGFTDTQYF
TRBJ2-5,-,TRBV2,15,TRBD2,TGTGCCAGCAGCGGGACTAGCGGGAGCCGGGAGACCCAGTACTTC,CASSGTSGSRETQYF
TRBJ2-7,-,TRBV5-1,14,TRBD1,TGCGCCAGCAGCCCCGACAGGGGTAGCCACGAGCAGTACTTC,CASSPDRGSHEQYF
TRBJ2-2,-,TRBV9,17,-,TGTGCCAGCAGCGTAGGGTCGGGACGAGGTCCCACCGGGGAGCTGTTTTTT,CASSVGSGRGPTGELFF
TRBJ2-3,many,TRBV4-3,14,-,TGCGCCAGCAGCCAAGCGAAGAGGTCGATAACGCAGTATTTT,CASSQAKRSITQYF
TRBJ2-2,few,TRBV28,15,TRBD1,TGTGCCAGCAGAACCGGACAGGGCTGGACCGGGGAGCTGTTTTTT,CASRTGQGWTGELFF
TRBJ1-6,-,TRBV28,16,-,TGTGCCAGCAGTTTAACGGTGGCCCCCCATAATTCACCCCTCCACTTT,CASSLTVAPHNSPLHF
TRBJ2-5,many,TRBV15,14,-,TGTGCCACCAGCATTCAACTCGAAAGGGAGACCCAGTACTTC,CATSIQLERETQYF
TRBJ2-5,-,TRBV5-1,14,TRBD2,TGCGCCAGCAGCTCGGGAGGGCGGGCGGAGACCCAGTACTTC,CASSSGGRAETQYF
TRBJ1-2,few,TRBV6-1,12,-,TGTGCCAGCAGTGAACGGAACTATGGCTACACCTTC,CASSERNYGYTF
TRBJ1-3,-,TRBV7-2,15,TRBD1,TGTGCCAGCAGCTCCAGGACAGGGGCTGGAAACACCATATATTTT,CASSSRTGAGNTIYF
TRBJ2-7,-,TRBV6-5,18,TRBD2,TGTGCCAGCAGTTACTCGATGGCTAGCGGGGGCCTTCCGTACGAGCAGTACTTC,CASSYSMASGGLPYEQYF
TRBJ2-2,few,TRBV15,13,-,TGTGCCACCAGCAGAGACTTAACCGGGGAGCTGTTTTTT,CATSRDLTGELFF
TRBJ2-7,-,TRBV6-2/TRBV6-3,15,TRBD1,TGTGCCAGCAGTTACTCCCCTGGGACAGCCTACGAGCAGTACTTC,CASSYSPGTAYEQYF
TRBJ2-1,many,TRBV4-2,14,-,TGTGCCAGCAGCCAAGATTGGGGGTACAATGAGCAGTTCTTC,CASSQDWGYNEQFF
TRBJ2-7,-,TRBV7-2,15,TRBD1,TGTGCCAGCAGCTTAGGGCCGGGACAGTTCTACGAGCAGTACTTC,CASSLGPGQFYEQYF
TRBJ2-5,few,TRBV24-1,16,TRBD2,TGTGCCACCAGTGATCTAGCGGGGACTTCACAAGAGACCCAGTACTTC,CATSDLAGTSQETQYF
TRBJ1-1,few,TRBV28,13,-,TGTGCCAGCAGTAGGAACACCAACACTGAAGCTTTCTTT,CASSRNTNTEAFF
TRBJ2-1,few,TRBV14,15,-,TGTGCCAGCAGCCATTACATGAGCTCCTACAATGAGCAGTTCTTC,CASSHYMSSYNEQFF
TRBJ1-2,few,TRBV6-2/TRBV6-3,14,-,TGTGCCAGCAGTTACTTGCGGGGCGGCTATGGCTACACCTTC,CASSYLRGGYGYTF
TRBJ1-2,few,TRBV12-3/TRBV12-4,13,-,TGTGCCAGCAGTTCCCCGGGCCGATATGGCTACACCTTC,CASSSPGRYGYTF
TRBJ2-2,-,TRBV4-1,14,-,TGCGCCAGCAGCCAAGAACGGGCCGTTGCTGCGCTGTTTTTT,CASSQERAVAALFF
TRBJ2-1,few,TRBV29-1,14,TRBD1,TGCAGCGTTACCGGGACAGTGGCCTACAATGAGCAGTTCTTC,CSVTGTVAYNEQFF
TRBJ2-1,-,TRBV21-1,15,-,TGTGCCAGCAGCAATCGCCAGCTTTCCTACAATGAGCAGTTCTTC,CASSNRQLSYNEQFF
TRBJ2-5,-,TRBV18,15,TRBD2,TGTGCCAGCTCAGCTAGCGGGAAGGGCGGAGAGACCCAGTACTTC,CASSASGKGGETQYF
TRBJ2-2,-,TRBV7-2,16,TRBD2,TGTGCCAGCAGCTTAAGGGGACTAGCTAGCACCGGGGAGCTGTTTTTT,CASSLRGLASTGELFF
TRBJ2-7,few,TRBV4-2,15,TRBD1,TGTGCCAGCAGCCAAGGGACAGGGAACCCCTACGAGCAGTACTTC,CASSQGTGNPYEQYF
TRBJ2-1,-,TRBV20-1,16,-,TGCAGTGCTAGAGATGTGGACGGGGTGGATTATTATGAGCAGTTCTTC,CSARDVDGVDYYEQFF
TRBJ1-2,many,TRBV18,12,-,TGTGCCAGCTCACCGGGGAGTCATGGCTACACCTTC,CASSPGSHGYTF
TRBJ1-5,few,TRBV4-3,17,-,TGCGCCAGCAGCCAGGTATGGGGCCAGGGTCGCAATCAGCCCCAGCATTTT,CASSQVWGQGRNQPQHF
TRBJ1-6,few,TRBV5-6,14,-,TGTGCCAGCAGCTTAGGGATCTATAATTCACCCCTCCACTTT,CASSLGIYNSPLHF
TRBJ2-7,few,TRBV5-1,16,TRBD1,TGCGCCAGCAGCTTGGTAACAGGGGGCGGCTCCTACGAGCAGTACTTC,CASSLVTGGGSYEQYF
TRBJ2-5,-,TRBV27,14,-,TGTGCCAGCAGTTTAGGAGGGACAGAAGAGACCCAGTACTTC,CASSLGGTEETQYF
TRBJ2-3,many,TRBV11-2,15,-,TGTGCCAGCAGCTTAGTGTATGGGGATACAGATACGCAGTATTTT,CASSLVYGDTDTQYF
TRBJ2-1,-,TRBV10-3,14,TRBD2,TGTGCCATCAGTGGGCTAGCGGAGTACAATGAGCAGTTCTTC,CAISGLAEYNEQFF
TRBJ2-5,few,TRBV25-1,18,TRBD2,TGTGCCAGCAGTGCCACGTGGGGGACGACGGGAGGACAAGAGACCCAGTACTTC,CASSATWGTTGGQETQYF
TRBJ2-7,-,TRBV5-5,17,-,TGTGCCAGCAGCCCACTGTCAGGGTCGGGACATCCCTACGAGCAGTACTTC,CASSPLSGSGHPYEQYF
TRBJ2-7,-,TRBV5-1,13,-,TGCGCCAGCAGCTCTTCATCTTGGGCAGAGCAGTACTTC,CASSSSSWAEQYF
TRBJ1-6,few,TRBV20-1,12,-,TGCAGTGCTAGAGATTGGGATTCACCCCTCCACTTT,CSARDWDSPLHF
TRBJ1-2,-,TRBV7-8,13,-,TGTGCCAGCAGTCCTGGCGAAGCGACTGGCTACACCTTC,CASSPGEATGYTF
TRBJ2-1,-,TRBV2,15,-,TGTGCCAGCAGCGCGACAGGACCCTCCTACAATGAGCAGTTCTTC,CASSATGPSYNEQFF